One and the same sample provided the 3 T cell receptor beta chains below, sequenced in a study of prognosis after radiotherapy for stage I lung cancer. Starting from genomic DNA, TCR beta CDR3 was amplified through two-round multiplex PCR. During first-round PCR, primers specific to each TRBV and TRBJ gene were used. TCRdb reanalysed the multiplex PCR reads using MiXCR and keeps one entry per CDR3 protein. The sample includes around 31,000 distinct CDR3 sequences, 40% to 50% of them seen just once. This specimen was PBMCs, taken before or after stereotactic body radiation therapy (not recorded which). All receptors derive from a donor over 45 with non-small cell lung cancer.

This clonotype showed up just a few times. A much larger clone lies one base from this, so it may be a read error. This chain's CDR3 is CATGVGIGESQPQHF. DNA for the CDR3: TGTGCCACGGGGGTGGGGATTGGTGAGAGTCAGCCCCAGCATTTT. The genes are TRBV10-3 and TRBJ1-5, with TRBD1 as a possible D gene (5 bases). V dropped 10 bases and J dropped 6 bases, with 22 bases sitting between them. The CDR3 loop spans 15 amino acids. CDR1 is ENHRY and CDR2 is SYGVKD in the germline V gene.

This clonotype showed up many times. The CDR3 DNA sequence: TGTGCCAGCAGTCGAGAGACGAACACTGAAGCTTTCTTT. Its translation is CASSRETNTEAFF. The genes are TRBV12-3 or TRBV12-4 and TRBJ1-1, with D unresolved. CDR3 length: 13 residues. V lost 5 bases to trimming and J lost 1 base, with 8 bases between them.

To note about this clonotype: This clone may be a read error of a much larger clone one base away. The rearrangement joins TRBV3-1 to TRBJ2-7; 7 nucleotides agree with TRBD2. CDR1 and CDR2 (germline): LGHDT, YNNKEL (reference sequence). The CDR3 has 14 amino acids. The CDR3 nucleotides read TGTGCCAGCAGCCAAGCGTCTCGGGCGGGGGAGCGGTACTTC. This gives the protein CASSQASRAGERYF.